The 10 T cell receptor beta chains below were found in one sample sequenced in a study of Ad26.COV2.S vaccination and SARS-CoV-2 variants. The protocol was immunoSEQ multiplex PCR, while the TCRdb copy is restricted to in-frame clones and leaves out a portion. The repertoire holds 300,000 to 400,000 clones, with almost 90% as singletons. Treatment meaning: roughly 19 received Ad26.COV2.S at low or high dose, single or two shots; 5 received placebo; per-sample allocation not given. All samples were drawn on day 63, counting from the first vaccine or placebo injection. This specimen consisted of peripheral blood, obtained in a trial of Ad26.COV2.S vaccine versus placebo. The receptors stem from a person between 18 and 65 years old who received the Ad26.COV2.S COVID-19 vaccine or a placebo.

The genes are TRBV28 and TRBJ1-1; D is uncertain. V was clipped by 5 bases and J by 1 base, with 8 bases between them. The germline gives CDR1 MDHEN, CDR2 SYDVKM. CDR3 length equals 13 residues. The CDR3 here is CASSPPWNTEAFF. CDR3 nucleotides: TGTGCCAGCAGTCCCCCCTGGAACACTGAAGCTTTCTTT.

The CDR3 coding sequence is TGCAGTGCTTACAGGGTCACTGAAGCTTTCTTT. Translation: CSAYRVTEAFF. The chain couples TRBV20-1 to TRBJ1-1, with D possibly being TRBD1 (6 bases). V was cut by 5 bases and J by 4 bases, with 8 bases left in between. Germline V gene data show CDR1 as DFQATT and CDR2 as SNEGSKA (reference sequence). The CDR3 is 11 residues long.

The V gene is TRBV19, the J gene TRBJ1-4; 12 positions agree with TRBD1. The trim removed 5 bases at V and 8 bases at J, leaving 21 bases unmatched. Germline lookup yields CDR1 LNHDA and CDR2 SQIVND (reference sequence). CDR3 length: 20 amino acids. The CDR3: CASSPTVAGTGGGSTEKLFF. In DNA, the CDR3 is TGTGCCAGTAGTCCGACAGTGGCCGGGACAGGGGGCGGGTCAACAGAAAAACTGTTTTTT.

Comments on this clone: Distinct nucleotide sequences in the sample also encode this CDR3. The chain has TRBV3-1 (or the pseudogene TRBV3-2) and TRBJ1-1; D remains ambiguous. The CDR3 runs to 13 residues. CDR1 and CDR2 from the germline V gene are LGHDT and YNNKEL (reference sequence). V was clipped by 1 base and J by 1 base, with 4 bases between them. CDR3 DNA: TGTGCCAGCAGCCAAGCGGAGAACACTGAAGCTTTCTTT. Protein sequence: CASSQAENTEAFF.

The chain is built from TRBV18 and TRBJ1-1, with D possibly TRBD1 on 5 matching bases. The CDR3 has 16 amino acids. V shed 0 bases and J shed 4 bases, with 15 bases lying between them. The germline V gene has CDR1 KGHSH and CDR2 LQKENI. CDR3 coding DNA: TGTGCCAGCTCACCACCGCAGGGCTACGGGAGCACTGAAGCTTTCTTT. Encoded protein: CASSPPQGYGSTEAFF.

The gene calls are TRBV10-3 and TRBJ1-3; a possible D gene is TRBD1 (6 bases). Between the trimmed V and J ends, which lost 2 bases and 0 bases, there was a span of 17 bases. There are 18 residues in the CDR3. CDR1 and CDR2 from the germline V gene are ENHRY and SYGVKD. DNA for the CDR3: TGTGCCATCAGTGAGCATCAGGGGCGGCGAAGCTCTGGAAACACCATATATTTT. It codes for CAISEHQGRRSSGNTIYF.

This chain links TRBV18 with TRBJ2-7; 15 bases map to TRBD2. V lost 6 bases and J lost 6; bases outside the gene matches: 9. This CDR3 is 16 amino acids long. Germline CDR1 is KGHSH and CDR2 is LQKENI. The CDR3 sequence is CASSLWTSGGDGEQYF. The CDR3 DNA follows: TGTGCCAGCTCCCTCTGGACTAGCGGGGGGGATGGCGAGCAGTACTTC.

V and J are TRBV28 and TRBJ2-3; D unresolved. The V end lost 6 bases, the J end lost 0 bases, and 10 bases lay between the germline ends. This CDR3 is built from 14 residues. CDR1 is MDHEN and CDR2 is SYDVKM in the germline V gene. This CDR3 is CASRSSLSTDTQYF. The CDR3 DNA reads as TGTGCCAGCAGAAGTTCGCTCAGCACAGATACGCAGTATTTT.

The chain combines TRBV27 with TRBJ2-7; no definite D call. Per the germline V gene, CDR1 is MNHEY and CDR2 is SMNVEV (reference sequence). V lost 5 bases and J lost 2, with 16 bases in between. This CDR3 region has 15 residues. The CDR3 is CASSLSPDGAYEQYF. Here the CDR3 DNA reads TGTGCCAGCAGTCTGTCCCCGGACGGCGCCTACGAGCAGTACTTC.

This clone was seen once. The genes are TRBV29-1 and TRBJ1-1; D not certain. Per germline, CDR1 SQVTM and CDR2 ANQGSEA. V lost 4 bases and J 4 bases, leaving 13 bases between the germline ends. The CDR3 loop spans 13 amino acids. CDR3 sequence reads: CSVGYSMGTEAFF. CDR3 DNA: TGCAGCGTTGGGTATTCAATGGGCACTGAAGCTTTCTTT. The whole variable domain, remainder taken from reference TRBV29-1 and TRBJ1-1, is SAVISQKPSRDICQRGTSLTIQCQVDSQVTMMFWYRQQPGQSLTLIATANQGSEATYESGFVIDKFPISRPNLTFSTLTVSNMSPEDSSIYLCSVGYSMGTEAFFGQGTRLTVV.